This T cell receptor beta chain was captured by sequencing in a study of T-cell reconstitution after alpha-beta-depleted transplantation in children. Study results and caveats: Reports say that about two months after transplant, the alpha-beta T cells came out of several hundred graft clones that had expanded. Recipient T cells and thymic progenitors that survived gave rise to the high TCRbeta diversity observed at day 60 in some patients.

Trimming removed 6 bases at V and 5 bases at J, with 17 bases between. The CDR3 is 15 amino acids. During its preparation, the TCRbeta library received unique molecular identifiers. TCRdb used MiXCR to reprocess the PCR reads, holding one entry per CDR3 protein. The sample shows roughly 120,000 distinct CDR3 sequences, more than 20% of them seen only once. This clonotype has ten or more counts. What it binds is not known. This TCR was sampled from a male patient between 2 and 10 years old who had a stem cell transplant for chronic granulomatous disease, so the T cells may come from the graft donor. The V gene is TRBV12-3 or TRBV12-4, the J gene TRBJ2-4, with D tentatively TRBD2 (5 bases). Sequences were derived from PBMCs, mostly from graft donor cells, sampled 180 days after TCRalphabeta/CD19-depleted stem cell transplant. The CDR3 bases are TGTGCCAGCAGCCTCAAGGGAGCGCTGGAAAACATTCAGTACTTC. Its protein is CASSLKGALENIQYF.